Listed here are 3 T cell receptor beta chains from one sample, sequenced in a study of glioma-infiltrating T cells. The iRepertoire nested amplicon-rescue multiplex PCR amplified TCR alpha and beta CDR3s from RNA. From the multiplex PCR reads, TCRdb called clonotypes with MiXCR, one entry per CDR3 protein. The sample consists of around 99,000 distinct CDR3 sequences, less than 30% of them appearing once. Material: glioma tissue, nonneoplastic brain tissue, or PBMCs (not recorded which). The receptors were sampled from a human donor with low-grade glioma or glioblastoma, undergoing nonglioma brain surgery, or in good health (not recorded which).

This clonotype was seen ten or more times. The chain couples TRBV20-1 to TRBJ2-1, with TRBD2 matching over 15 bases. J was trimmed by 0 bases and V by 7 bases; bases with no gene match: 7. Per germline, CDR1 DFQATT and CDR2 SNEGSKA (reference sequence). This CDR3 has 17 amino acids. The CDR3 DNA is TGCAGTGTCTCGGGACTAGCGGGGGGTCGCTCCTACAATGAGCAGTTCTTC. Its translation is CSVSGLAGGRSYNEQFF.

This clonotype came up many times. One junction end does not reproduce the germline sequence, and a read error may be involved. V and J are TRBV5-1 and TRBJ2-3; D is unresolved. Germline CDR1 is SGHRS and CDR2 is YFSETQ. CDR3 length: 11 amino acids. The CDR3 here is CASSLKDTQYF. The CDR3 nucleotides read TGTGCCAGCAGCTTGAAAGATACGCAGTATTTT.

This clonotype has at least ten counts. V is TRBV6-2 or TRBV6-3 and J is TRBJ2-3, with a possible D match to TRBD1 (6 bases). Per the germline V gene, CDR1 is MNHEY and CDR2 is SVGEGT. V dropped 7 bases and J dropped 14 bases, with 16 bases sitting between them. The CDR3 has 11 amino acids. CDR3 in DNA: TGTGCCAGCATGGACCGGGACAATAGGTATTTT. Translated: CASMDRDNRYF.